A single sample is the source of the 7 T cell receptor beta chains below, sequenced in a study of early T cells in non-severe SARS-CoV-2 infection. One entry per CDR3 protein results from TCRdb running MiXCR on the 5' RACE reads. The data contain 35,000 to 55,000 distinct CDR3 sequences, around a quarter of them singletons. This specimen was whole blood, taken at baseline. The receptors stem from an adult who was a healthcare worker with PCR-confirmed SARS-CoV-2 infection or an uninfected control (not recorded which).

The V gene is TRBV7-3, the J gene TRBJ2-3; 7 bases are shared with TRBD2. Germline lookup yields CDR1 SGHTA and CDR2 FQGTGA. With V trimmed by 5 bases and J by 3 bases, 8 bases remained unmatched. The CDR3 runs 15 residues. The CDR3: CASSPGGEGTDTQYF. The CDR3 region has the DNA TGTGCCAGCAGCCCAGGAGGGGAGGGAACAGATACGCAGTATTTT.

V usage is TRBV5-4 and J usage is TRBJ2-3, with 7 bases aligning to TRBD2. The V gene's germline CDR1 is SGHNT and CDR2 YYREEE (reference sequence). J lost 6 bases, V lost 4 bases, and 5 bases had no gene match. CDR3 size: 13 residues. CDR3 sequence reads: CASSAGLPDTQYF. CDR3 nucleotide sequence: TGTGCCAGCAGCGCGGGACTACCGGATACGCAGTATTTT.

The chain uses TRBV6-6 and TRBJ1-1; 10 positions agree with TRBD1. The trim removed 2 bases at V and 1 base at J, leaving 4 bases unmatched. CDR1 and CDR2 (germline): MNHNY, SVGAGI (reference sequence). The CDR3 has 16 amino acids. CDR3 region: CASSYGTGDSNTEAFF. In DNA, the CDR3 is TGTGCCAGCAGTTACGGGACAGGGGACTCGAACACTGAAGCTTTCTTT.

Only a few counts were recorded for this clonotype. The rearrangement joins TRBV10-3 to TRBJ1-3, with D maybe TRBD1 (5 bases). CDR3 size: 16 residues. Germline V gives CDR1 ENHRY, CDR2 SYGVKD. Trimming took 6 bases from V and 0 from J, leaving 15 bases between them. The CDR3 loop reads CAISHPRDLSGNTIYF. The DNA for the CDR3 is TGTGCCATCAGCCACCCCCGGGACCTCTCTGGAAACACCATATATTTT.

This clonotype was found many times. The CDR3 spells CSVDDRGQGNIQYF. The CDR3 coding sequence is TGCAGCGTTGATGATAGGGGTCAGGGAAACATTCAGTACTTC. The chain links TRBV29-1 to TRBJ2-4; possibly TRBD1 for D (5 bases). The CDR3 consists of 14 residues. Per germline, CDR1 SQVTM and CDR2 ANQGSEA. V lost 3 bases to trimming and J lost 6 bases, with 15 bases between them.

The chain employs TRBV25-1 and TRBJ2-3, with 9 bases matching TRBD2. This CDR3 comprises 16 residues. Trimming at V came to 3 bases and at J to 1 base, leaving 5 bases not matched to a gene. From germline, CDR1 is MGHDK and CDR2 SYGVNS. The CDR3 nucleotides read TGTGCCAGCAGTGACCCAGCTAGCGGGGGCACAGATACGCAGTATTTT. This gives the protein CASSDPASGGTDTQYF.

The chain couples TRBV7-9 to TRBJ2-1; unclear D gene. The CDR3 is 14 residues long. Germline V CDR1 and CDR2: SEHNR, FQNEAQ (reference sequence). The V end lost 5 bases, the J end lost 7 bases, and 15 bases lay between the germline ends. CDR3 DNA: TGTGCCAGCAGCCCTGGCTTGAGACGGAATGAGCAGTTCTTC. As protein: CASSPGLRRNEQFF.